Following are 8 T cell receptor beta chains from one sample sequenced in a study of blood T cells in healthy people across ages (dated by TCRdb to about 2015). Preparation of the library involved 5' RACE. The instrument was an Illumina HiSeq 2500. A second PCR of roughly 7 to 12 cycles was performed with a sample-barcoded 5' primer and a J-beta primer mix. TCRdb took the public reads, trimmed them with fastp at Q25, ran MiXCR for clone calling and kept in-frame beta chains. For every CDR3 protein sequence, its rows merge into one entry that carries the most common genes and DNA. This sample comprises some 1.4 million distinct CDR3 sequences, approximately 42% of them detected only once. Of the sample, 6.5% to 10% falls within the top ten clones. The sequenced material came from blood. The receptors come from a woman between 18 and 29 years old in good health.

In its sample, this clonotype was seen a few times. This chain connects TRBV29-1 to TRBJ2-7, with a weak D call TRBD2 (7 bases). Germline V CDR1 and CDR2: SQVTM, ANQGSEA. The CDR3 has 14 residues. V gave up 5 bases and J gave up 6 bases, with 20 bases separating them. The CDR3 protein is CSVSRQSGGVEQYF. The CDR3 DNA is TGCAGCGTTTCTCGCCAATCGGGGGGCGTCGAGCAGTACTTC.

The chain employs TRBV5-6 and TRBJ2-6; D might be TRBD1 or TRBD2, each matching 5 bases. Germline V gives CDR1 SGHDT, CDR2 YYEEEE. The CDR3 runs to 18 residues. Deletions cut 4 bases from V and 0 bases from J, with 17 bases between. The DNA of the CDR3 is TGTGCCAGCAGCCCTGGGGGTTATGGGGTCTCTGGGGCCAACGTCCTGACTTTC. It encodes CASSPGGYGVSGANVLTF.

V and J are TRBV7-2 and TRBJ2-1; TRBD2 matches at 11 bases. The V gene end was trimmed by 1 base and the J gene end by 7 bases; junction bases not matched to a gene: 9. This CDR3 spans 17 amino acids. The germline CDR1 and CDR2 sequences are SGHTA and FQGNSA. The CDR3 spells CASSLGVAGGPGNEQFF. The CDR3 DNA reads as TGTGCCAGCAGCTTAGGGGTAGCGGGAGGGCCAGGAAATGAGCAGTTCTTC.

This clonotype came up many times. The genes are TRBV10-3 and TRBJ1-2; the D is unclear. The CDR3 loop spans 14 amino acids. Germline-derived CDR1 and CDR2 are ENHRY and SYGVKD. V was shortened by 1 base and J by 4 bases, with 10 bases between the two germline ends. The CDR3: CAISEWEGPYGYTF. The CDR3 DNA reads TGTGCCATCAGTGAGTGGGAGGGTCCCTATGGCTACACCTTC.

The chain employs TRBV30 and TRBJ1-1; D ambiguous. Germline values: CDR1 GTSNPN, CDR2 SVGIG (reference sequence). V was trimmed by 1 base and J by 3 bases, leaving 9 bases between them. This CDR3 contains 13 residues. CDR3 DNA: TGTGCCTGGAGTGGAAACGGGTACACTGAAGCTTTCTTT. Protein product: CAWSGNGYTEAFF.

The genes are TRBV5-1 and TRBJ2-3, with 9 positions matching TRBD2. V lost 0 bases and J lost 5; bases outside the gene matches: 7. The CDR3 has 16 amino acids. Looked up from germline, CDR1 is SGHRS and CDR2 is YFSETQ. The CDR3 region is CASSLGGGGAGDTQYF. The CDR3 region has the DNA TGCGCCAGCAGCTTGGGCGGCGGGGGGGCCGGAGATACGCAGTATTTT. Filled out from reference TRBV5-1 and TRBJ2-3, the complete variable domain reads KAGVTQTPRYLIKTRGQQVTLSCSPISGHRSVSWYQQTPGQGLQFLFEYFSETQRNKGNFPGRFSGRQFSNSRSEMNVSTLELGDSALYLCASSLGGGGAGDTQYFGPGTRLTVL.

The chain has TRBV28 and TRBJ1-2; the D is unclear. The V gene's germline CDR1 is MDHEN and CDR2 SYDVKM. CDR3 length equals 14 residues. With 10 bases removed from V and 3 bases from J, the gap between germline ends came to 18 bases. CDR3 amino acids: CATNLPSNHYGYTF. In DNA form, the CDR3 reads TGTGCCACCAATTTACCGAGTAATCACTATGGCTACACCTTC.

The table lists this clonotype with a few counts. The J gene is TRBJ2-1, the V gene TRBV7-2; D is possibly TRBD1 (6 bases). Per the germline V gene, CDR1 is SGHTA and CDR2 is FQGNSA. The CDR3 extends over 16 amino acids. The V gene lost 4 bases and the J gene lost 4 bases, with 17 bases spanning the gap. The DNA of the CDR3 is TGTGCCAGCAGCTCGCTACAGGGCCCCCTTTACAATGAGCAGTTCTTC. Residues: CASSSLQGPLYNEQFF.